This TCR beta chain is drawn from a study of regulatory T cells in long-lasting Graves disease. Study observations and caveats: There were preferences for TRBV28, TRBJ1-2 and TRBJ2-5 in persistent disease. Shared public clonotypes totalled 2,500 to 3,500 in persistent patients, compared with about 970 in new patients. The study examined only peripheral blood, not thyroid tissue.

For this clonotype: The target antigen is unknown.

Described time point: persistent/refractory GD, antithyroid drugs over 5 years with positive TRAb. RNA from PBMCs was the source of the TCR library. Doctors identified Graves' disease using the American Thyroid Association guidelines. Germline V gene lookup returns CDR1 SGHRS and CDR2 YFSETQ. The CDR3 loop spans 12 amino acids. V lost 7 bases and J 7 bases, leaving 15 bases between the germline ends. Through Arm-PCR of CDR3 regions and iRepertoire HTBI primers, TCR beta libraries were built. TCRdb called the multiplex PCR reads again in MiXCR, with one record for every CDR3 protein. The table lists a few hundred thousand distinct CDR3 sequences, approximately 25% of them singletons.

Sequencing used peripheral blood mononuclear cells (PBMCs), obtained when the disease was refractory, from a patient treated with antithyroid drugs. The TCR originated in a woman in her thirties or forties with Graves disease. The chain combines TRBV5-1 with TRBJ2-7; no definite D call. The CDR3 bases are TGCGCCAGCTCCGAGCCAGAAGGGGAGCAGTACTTC. It translates to CASSEPEGEQYF.